This passage covers 25 T cell receptor beta chains from one sample sequenced in a study of sequential checkpoint blockade in melanoma. Described treatment: randomized to nivolumab then ipilimumab (arm A) or the reverse (arm B). Sequenced by immunoSEQ multiplex PCR; TCRdb stores in-frame clones only, minus some. Seen here are about 28,000 clones, approximately 88% observed once, and the top ten hold 13% to 15%. The source material was CD8+ T cells sorted from blood (inferred from file names), sampled from a patient given nivolumab and ipilimumab in sequence. All receptors derive from a human donor with melanoma.

The CDR3 nucleotides read TGCGCCAGCAGCCAAGAGTCTAGCGGGAGGCCGAATGAGCAGTTCTTC. Translating it yields CASSQESSGRPNEQFF. V is TRBV4-1 and J is TRBJ2-1; 11 nucleotides match TRBD2. The ends lost 0 bases at V and 7 bases at J; junction bases unmatched: 5. The CDR3 is made up of 16 amino acids. Germline V gene data show CDR1 as MGHRA and CDR2 as YSYEKL.

V usage is TRBV4-1 and J usage is TRBJ2-2; 8 nucleotides align to TRBD1. The CDR3 loop spans 15 amino acids. V lost 5 bases and J lost 4; bases outside the gene matches: 6. Germline V gene lookup returns CDR1 MGHRA and CDR2 YSYEKL. The CDR3: CASSDRGRGTGELFF. DNA for the CDR3: TGCGCCAGCAGCGACAGGGGCCGGGGCACCGGGGAGCTGTTTTTT.

This chain uses TRBV28 with TRBJ1-3; D is unresolved. With 6 bases removed from V and 4 bases from J, the gap between germline ends came to 16 bases. This CDR3 contains 15 residues. In germline, CDR1 is MDHEN, CDR2 SYDVKM. CDR3 protein: CASSGELGWGNTIYF. The CDR3 DNA reads TGTGCCAGCAGCGGGGAGTTGGGGTGGGGAAACACCATATATTTT.

The chain uses TRBV6-1 and TRBJ2-7; 7 bases align to TRBD1. The V gene end was trimmed by 4 bases and the J gene end by 2 bases; junction bases not matched to a gene: 8. CDR1 and CDR2 (germline): MNHNS, SASEGT. The CDR3 extends over 15 amino acids. CDR3 protein: CASSGPGQRAYEQYF. For the CDR3, the DNA is TGTGCCAGCAGTGGACCGGGACAGCGAGCCTACGAGCAGTACTTC.

The chain employs TRBV6-5 and TRBJ1-2, with D maybe TRBD1 (6 bases). Germline-derived CDR1 and CDR2 are MNHEY and SVGAGI. The CDR3 consists of 14 residues. V lost 5 bases, J lost 0 bases, and 10 bases lay in between. The CDR3 loop is CASSPDRSNYGYTF. DNA for the CDR3: TGTGCCAGCAGTCCCGACAGGTCTAACTATGGCTACACCTTC.

The CDR3 reads CASSLDRGWDTEAFF. The CDR3 DNA follows: TGTGCCAGCTCACTGGACAGGGGGTGGGACACTGAAGCTTTCTTT. The chain has TRBV18 and TRBJ1-1; TRBD1 agrees at 10 bases. There are 15 residues in the CDR3. J gave up 3 bases and V 4 bases, and 5 bases lay outside the gene matches. Per the germline V gene, CDR1 is KGHSH and CDR2 is LQKENI.

Concerning this clone: At one end the junction does not follow the germline gene, possibly because of a read error. The rearrangement links TRBV28 to TRBJ1-1; D not certain. From germline, CDR1 is MDHEN and CDR2 SYDVKM. CDR3 length: 12 residues. The CDR3 nucleotides are TGTGCCAGCAGTTTATATATCACTGAAGCTTCCTTT. Encoded protein: CASSLYITEASF.

The chain links TRBV5-6 to TRBJ2-2, with D perhaps TRBD1 (5 bases). The germline CDR1 and CDR2 sequences are SGHDT and YYEEEE. The germline V and J ends were trimmed by 4 bases and 7 bases, with 14 bases remaining between them. The CDR3 is made up of 14 amino acids. In DNA form, the CDR3 reads TGTGCCAGCAGCCCGTCAGGGTACGGCGGGGAGCTGTTTTTT. It yields the protein CASSPSGYGGELFF.

The rearrangement uses TRBV7-8 and TRBJ2-3, with D possibly matching TRBD1 (6 bases). The V and J ends lost 3 bases and 5 bases respectively, with 18 bases between them. CDR3 length: 16 residues. From germline, CDR1 is SGHVS and CDR2 FQNEAQ. CDR3 protein: CASSFPGQGWGDTQYF. Written as DNA, the CDR3 is TGTGCCAGCAGCTTTCCCGGGCAGGGGTGGGGAGATACGCAGTATTTT.

The chain recombines TRBV29-1 with TRBJ2-7; the D gene is possibly TRBD2 (6 bases). V lost 0 bases and J 4 bases, leaving 10 bases between the germline ends. The CDR3 sequence is 13 residues long. The germline gives CDR1 SQVTM, CDR2 ANQGSEA. The chain's CDR3 is CSVEDAGKYEQYF. For the CDR3, the DNA is TGCAGCGTTGAAGATGCGGGGAAGTACGAGCAGTACTTC.

The chain couples TRBV19 to TRBJ2-7; 10 bases are a match to TRBD2. This CDR3 has 15 residues. Unmatched junction bases numbered 6, after V lost 5 bases and J lost 2 bases. Germline V gives CDR1 LNHDA, CDR2 SQIVND (reference sequence). The CDR3 DNA is TGTGCCAGTAGTCCCGCCCTAGCGGGAGCCTACGAGCAGTACTTC. Amino acid sequence: CASSPALAGAYEQYF.

The V call is TRBV4-1, the J call TRBJ1-1; D possibly corresponds to TRBD1 (6 bases). Between the trimmed V and J ends, which lost 5 bases and 1 base, there was a span of 8 bases. CDR1 is MGHRA, CDR2 YSYEKL, per germline. The CDR3 loop spans 13 amino acids. In DNA form, the CDR3 reads TGCGCCAGCAGCTGGGGACAGAACACTGAAGCTTTCTTT. Protein sequence: CASSWGQNTEAFF.

As regards this clone: The junction departs from the called germline gene at one end, perhaps through a read error. V and J are TRBV6-5 and TRBJ1-6; possibly TRBD1 for D (5 bases). The CDR3 runs to 13 residues. Germline assignment: CDR1 MNHEY and CDR2 SVGAGI. The CDR3 spells CASNYGAGSPLHF. The CDR3 DNA follows: TGTGCCAGCAATTACGGGGCTGGGTCACCCCTCCACTTT.

V gene TRBV7-8 combines with J gene TRBJ1-1, with 10 positions matching TRBD1. The CDR3 has 17 amino acids. V lost 1 base to trimming and J lost 1 base; unmatched junction nucleotides: 6. Germline CDR1 SGHVS, CDR2 FQNEAQ. The CDR3 sequence is CASSLGGTGAPNTEAFF. The CDR3, as DNA: TGTGCCAGCAGCTTAGGAGGGACAGGGGCCCCGAACACTGAAGCTTTCTTT.

This chain joins TRBV6-1 and TRBJ1-2, with 9 bases that match TRBD1. V shed 3 bases and J 6 bases; nucleotides not matched to a gene: 5. CDR3 length: 14 residues. Germline loops: CDR1 MNHNS, CDR2 SASEGT. This chain's CDR3 is CASSETGGNNGYTF. In DNA form, the CDR3 reads TGTGCCAGCAGTGAGACAGGGGGTAATAATGGCTACACCTTC.

This chain links TRBV7-2 with TRBJ2-5, with 10 bases lining up with TRBD1. The DNA end is a closer match to TRBJ2-7, so the J assignment may be wrong. The CDR3 consists of 15 residues. The germline CDR1 and CDR2 sequences are SGHTA and FQGNSA. The CDR3 sequence is CASSSPGQGAYEQYF. In nucleotides, the CDR3 is TGTGCCAGCAGCTCCCCAGGACAGGGGGCCTACGAGCAGTACTTC.

This chain links TRBV5-6 with TRBJ2-5, with D uncertain. Germline V gene data show CDR1 as SGHDT and CDR2 as YYEEEE. The CDR3 runs 15 residues. The V end was cut by 1 base, the J end by 1 base, with 11 bases between. The CDR3 bases are TGTGCCAGCAGCTTGTATCCTACGCTCCAAGAGACCCAGTACTTC. It is translated as CASSLYPTLQETQYF. The whole variable domain, filled in from reference TRBV5-6 and TRBJ2-5, reads DAGVTQSPTHLIKTRGQQVTLRCSPKSGHDTVSWYQQALGQGPQFIFQYYEEEERQRGNFPDRFSGHQFPNYSSELNVNALLLGDSALYLCASSLYPTLQETQYFGPGTRLLVL.

This chain uses TRBV19 with TRBJ1-5; no definite D call. CDR1 is LNHDA, CDR2 SQIVND, per germline (reference sequence). Trimming left V 8 bases short and J 6 bases short, with 14 bases between. This CDR3 contains 13 residues. CDR3 nucleotide sequence: TGTGCCAGTTTCGAGGGTTTCGGTCAGCCCCAGCATTTT. Its translation is CASFEGFGQPQHF. The full variable domain, its missing parts supplied by reference TRBV19 and TRBJ1-5, is DGGITQSPKYLFRKEGQNVTLSCEQNLNHDAMYWYRQDPGQGLRLIYYSQIVNDFQKGDIAEGYSVSREKKESFPLTVTSAQKNPTAFYLCASFEGFGQPQHFGDGTRLSIL.

A remark on this clone: The junction and the germline gene differ at one end; a read error may be behind it. J is TRBJ1-6 and V is TRBV27; tentatively, D is TRBD1 (5 bases). This CDR3 region has 17 residues. In germline, CDR1 is MNHEY, CDR2 SMNVEV (reference sequence). The CDR3 sequence is CASSLSQFLDSNSPLHF. The CDR3 DNA reads TGTGCCAGCAGCTTATCTCAATTCCTCGACAGCAATTCACCCCTCCACTTT.

The chain is built from TRBV9 and TRBJ2-3; no reliable D call. CDR3 length equals 14 residues. Germline lookup yields CDR1 SGDLS and CDR2 YYNGEE. V was trimmed by 4 bases and J by 3 bases, leaving 12 bases between them. Here the CDR3 reads CASSSLGLTDTQYF. The CDR3 DNA is TGTGCCAGCAGCTCTCTCGGTCTAACAGATACGCAGTATTTT.

This clone came up once. The V call is TRBV13, the J call TRBJ1-2, with a tentative D call TRBD1 (5 bases). Trimming removed 0 bases from V and 6 bases from J, with 14 bases in between. Looked up from germline, CDR1 is PRHDT and CDR2 is FYEKMQ (reference sequence). This CDR3 region has 15 residues. The CDR3 sequence: CASSLGTRVSDGYTF. CDR3 in DNA: TGTGCCAGCAGCTTAGGTACCAGGGTATCGGATGGCTACACCTTC.

This clone was detected only a few times. V and J are TRBV19 and TRBJ1-5; the match to TRBD1 covers 11 bases. The CDR3 is made up of 15 amino acids. V was pared by 5 bases and J by 4 bases, with 4 bases of the junction left unmatched. Germline-derived CDR1 and CDR2 are LNHDA and SQIVND (reference sequence). CDR3 nucleotides: TGTGCCAGTAGTCCTGGGACAGGGGGGAATCAGCCCCAGCATTTT. Its protein product is CASSPGTGGNQPQHF.

The chain couples TRBV28 to TRBJ2-1; 11 bases line up with TRBD2. CDR1 is MDHEN and CDR2 is SYDVKM in the germline V gene. The V and J ends lost 4 bases and 4 bases, in that order; junction bases with no gene match: 6. The CDR3 spans 16 residues. CDR3: CASSSWTSGPYNEQFF. The DNA of the CDR3 is TGTGCCAGCAGTTCCTGGACTAGCGGGCCGTACAATGAGCAGTTCTTC.

This clone has just one count. The J gene is TRBJ2-2, the V gene TRBV4-3, with TRBD1 matching 9 bases. CDR1 is LGHNA, CDR2 YSLEER, per germline. The CDR3 is made up of 15 amino acids. The V and J ends lost 5 bases and 1 base, in that order; junction bases with no gene match: 2. The CDR3 protein is CASSTGQGNTGELFF. For the CDR3, the DNA is TGCGCCAGCAGCACGGGACAGGGGAACACCGGGGAGCTGTTTTTT.

CDR3 DNA: TGCAGCGTTGAGAAGCGGGACCCCTACGAGCAGTACTTC. Amino acids: CSVEKRDPYEQYF. This rearrangement joins TRBV29-1 to TRBJ2-7; 7 positions match TRBD2. The germline V gene encodes CDR1 SQVTM and CDR2 ANQGSEA. Unmatched junction bases numbered 4, after V lost 3 bases and J lost 2 bases. The CDR3 runs to 13 residues.